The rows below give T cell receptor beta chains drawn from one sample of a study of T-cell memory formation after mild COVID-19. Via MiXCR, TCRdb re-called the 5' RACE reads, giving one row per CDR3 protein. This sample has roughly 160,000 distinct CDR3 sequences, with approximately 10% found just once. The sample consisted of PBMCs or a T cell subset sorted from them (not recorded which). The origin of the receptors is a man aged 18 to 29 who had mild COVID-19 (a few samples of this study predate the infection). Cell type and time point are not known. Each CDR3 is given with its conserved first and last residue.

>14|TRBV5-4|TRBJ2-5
CASSAGQSQETQYF
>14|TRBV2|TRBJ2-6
CAGQEHSGANVLTF
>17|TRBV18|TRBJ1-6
CASSPLGQGQGRAPLHF
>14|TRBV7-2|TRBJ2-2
CASSESGVAGELFF
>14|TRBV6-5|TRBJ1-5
CASSYSEGFQPQHF
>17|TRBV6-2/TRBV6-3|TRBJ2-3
CASRSFLAGVGTDTQYF
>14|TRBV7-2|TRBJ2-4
CASSLAGAENIQYF
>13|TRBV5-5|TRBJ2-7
CASSLGQVYEQYF
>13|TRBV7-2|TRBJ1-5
CASSYTAPRPQHF
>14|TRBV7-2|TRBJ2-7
CASSLGGGYDEQYF
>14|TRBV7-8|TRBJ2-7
CASSPDGLLSKQYF
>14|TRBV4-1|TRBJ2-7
CASSQPTSSYEQYF
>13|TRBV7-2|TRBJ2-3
CASSENARGTQYF
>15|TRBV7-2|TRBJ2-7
CAISRLGGGPYEQYF
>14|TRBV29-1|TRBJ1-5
CSASGDRGSQPQHF
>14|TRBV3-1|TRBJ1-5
CASSRLGENQPQHF
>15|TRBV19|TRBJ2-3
CASSILAETTDTQYF
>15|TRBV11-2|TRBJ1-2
CASSSWGGTVYGYTF
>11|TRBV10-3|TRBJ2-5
CAISDRGTQYF
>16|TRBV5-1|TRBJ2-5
CASSITTAGGGETQYF
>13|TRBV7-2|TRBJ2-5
CASSVALGETQYF
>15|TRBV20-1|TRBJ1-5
CSARGGDYSNQPQHF
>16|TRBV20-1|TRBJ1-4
CSARQSQGAGNEKLFF
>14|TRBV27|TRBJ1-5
CASSYRDSNQPQHF
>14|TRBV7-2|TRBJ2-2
CASSPGRVAGELFF
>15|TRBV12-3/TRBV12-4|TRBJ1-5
CASSLMGTVPQPQHF
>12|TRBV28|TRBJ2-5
CASSLMLETQYF
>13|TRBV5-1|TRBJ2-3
CASSLARTDTQYF
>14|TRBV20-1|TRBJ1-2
CSARDSVSGYGYTF
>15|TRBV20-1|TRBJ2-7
CSARDQDRSSYEQYF
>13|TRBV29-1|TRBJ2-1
CSVGAAGNNEQFF
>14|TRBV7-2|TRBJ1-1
CASSLRGASTEAFF
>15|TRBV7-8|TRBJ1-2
CASSSYTGGNYGYTF
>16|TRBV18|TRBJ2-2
CASSQSGREHTGELFF
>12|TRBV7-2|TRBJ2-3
CASSLTRNTQYF
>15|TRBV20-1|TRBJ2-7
CSATPGALQGYEQYF
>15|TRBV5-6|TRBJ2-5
CASSSPRGKQETQYF
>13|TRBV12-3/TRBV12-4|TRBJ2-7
CASRAGPSYEQYF
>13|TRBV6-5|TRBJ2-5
CASSYSAGETQYF
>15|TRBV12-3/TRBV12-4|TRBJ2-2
CASSLGTGRTGELFF
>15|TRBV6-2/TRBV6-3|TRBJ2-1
CASTIPAGGPNEQFF
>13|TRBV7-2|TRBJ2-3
CASTPGGGDTQYF
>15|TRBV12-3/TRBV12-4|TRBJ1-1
CASSLGGPLNTEAFF
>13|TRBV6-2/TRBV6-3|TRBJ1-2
CASTDWTGDGYTF
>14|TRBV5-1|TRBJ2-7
CASSTGTGGYEQYF
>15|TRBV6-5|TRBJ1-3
CASSYSRGFGNTIYF
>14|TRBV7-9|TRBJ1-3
CASSLTYGGNTIYF
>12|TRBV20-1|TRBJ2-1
CSARVSRDEQFF